This record concerns one T cell receptor (beta chain) sequence. This entry belongs to a study of blood T cell repertoires in COVID-19. Study-level background: Acute and convalescent COVID-19 specimens originated in the United States, Italy and Spain. PBMCs, B-cell-depleted T cells, or T cells provided the cDNA or gDNA that made up the material.

Measured with immunoSEQ multiplex PCR; TCRdb has only the in-frame clones, and not every one. The data contain about 60,000 clones, around 90% of them singletons. This CDR3 has 14 amino acids. Trimming removed 4 bases from V and 2 bases from J, with 11 bases in between. CDR1 SNHLY and CDR2 FYNNEI come from the germline V gene. Material for sequencing was peripheral blood. The chain employs TRBV2 and TRBJ1-1; D is uncertain. The receptor comes from a human donor with active COVID-19. The donor label of this sample is uncertain. CDR3: CASSVRRGNTEAFF. The CDR3 DNA reads as TGTGCCAGCAGTGTCAGACGAGGTAACACTGAAGCTTTCTTT. Based on the CDR3 plus reference TRBV2 and TRBJ1-1, the full variable domain is EPEVTQTPSHQVTQMGQEVILRCVPISNHLYFYWYRQILGQKVEFLVSFYNNEISEKSEIFDDQFSVERPDGSNFTLKIRSTKLEDSAMYFCASSVRRGNTEAFFGQGTRLTVV.